This TCR beta chain was retrieved from a study of vaccination and CD4 T cells after COVID-19. Looking at the study overall: Nasal swab PCR had detected SARS-CoV-2 in convalescent patients, ten or so mild and one severe.

This clonotype occurred a few times. The antigen is undetermined. The Oncomine TCR Beta short-read assay generated sequence data from the DNA of cultured CD4+ T cells. Each CDR3 protein gets one entry after TCRdb re-called the PCR reads with MiXCR. The sample lists thousands of distinct CDR3 sequences, roughly 57% seen once, with roughly 25% in the top ten. The germline V gene encodes CDR1 DFQATT and CDR2 SNEGSKA (reference sequence). The CDR3 runs to 14 residues. Trimming shortened V by 0 bases and J by 2 bases, and 8 bases separated the two germline ends. Treatment indicated: roughly 10-day PBMC culture with coronavirus spike peptide pools or control peptides (ViraFEST assay).

The sequence derives from a human donor who had recovered from COVID-19. V gene TRBV20-1 combines with J gene TRBJ1-5, with no clear D. Sequencing was done on a sample of CD4+ T cells from blood, cultured in vitro. As DNA, the CDR3 is TGCAGTGCTAGAGATCCCGAAGGCAATCAGCCCCAGCATTTT. Residues: CSARDPEGNQPQHF.